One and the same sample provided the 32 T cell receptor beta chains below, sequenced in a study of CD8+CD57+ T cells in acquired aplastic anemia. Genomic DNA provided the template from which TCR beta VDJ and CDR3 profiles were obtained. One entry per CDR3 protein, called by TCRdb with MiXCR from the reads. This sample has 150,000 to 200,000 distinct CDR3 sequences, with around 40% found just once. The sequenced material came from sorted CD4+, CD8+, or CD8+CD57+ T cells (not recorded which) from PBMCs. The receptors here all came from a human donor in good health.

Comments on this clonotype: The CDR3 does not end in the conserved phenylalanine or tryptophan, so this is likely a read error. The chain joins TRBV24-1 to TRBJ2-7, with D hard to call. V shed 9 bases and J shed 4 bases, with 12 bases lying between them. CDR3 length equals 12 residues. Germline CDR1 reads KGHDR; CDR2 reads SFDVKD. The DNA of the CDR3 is TGTGCCACCTCGGGTCAGAATTACGAGCAGTACTCC. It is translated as CATSGQNYEQYS.

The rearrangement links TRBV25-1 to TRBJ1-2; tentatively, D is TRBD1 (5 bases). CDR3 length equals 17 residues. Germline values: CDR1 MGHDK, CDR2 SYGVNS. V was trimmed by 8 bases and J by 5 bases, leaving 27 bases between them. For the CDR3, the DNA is TGTGCCAGCGCTCAAACCTACCGGGGAGAAAAGGGGTATGGCTACACCTTC. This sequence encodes CASAQTYRGEKGYGYTF.

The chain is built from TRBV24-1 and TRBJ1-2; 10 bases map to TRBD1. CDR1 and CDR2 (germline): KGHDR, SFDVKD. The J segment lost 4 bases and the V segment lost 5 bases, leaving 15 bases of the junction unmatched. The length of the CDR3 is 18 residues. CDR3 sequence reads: CATSARGQGISLGYGYTF. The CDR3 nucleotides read TGTGCCACCAGTGCTAGGGGACAGGGGATATCCTTAGGCTATGGCTACACCTTC.

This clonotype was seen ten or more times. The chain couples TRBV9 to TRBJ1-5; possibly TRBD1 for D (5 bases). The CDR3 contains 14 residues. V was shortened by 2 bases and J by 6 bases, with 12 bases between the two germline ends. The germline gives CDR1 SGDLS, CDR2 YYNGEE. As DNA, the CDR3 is TGTGCCAGCAGCGTTGGGCAGGGAAGTCAGCCCCAGCATTTT. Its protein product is CASSVGQGSQPQHF.

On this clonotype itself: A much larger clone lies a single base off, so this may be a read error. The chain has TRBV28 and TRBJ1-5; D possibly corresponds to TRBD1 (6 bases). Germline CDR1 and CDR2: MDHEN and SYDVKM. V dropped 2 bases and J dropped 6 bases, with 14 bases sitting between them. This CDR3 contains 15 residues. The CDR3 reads CASSLVQQGSQPQHF. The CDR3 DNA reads TGTGCCAGCAGTTTAGTCCAACAGGGCAGTCAGCCCCAGCATTTT.

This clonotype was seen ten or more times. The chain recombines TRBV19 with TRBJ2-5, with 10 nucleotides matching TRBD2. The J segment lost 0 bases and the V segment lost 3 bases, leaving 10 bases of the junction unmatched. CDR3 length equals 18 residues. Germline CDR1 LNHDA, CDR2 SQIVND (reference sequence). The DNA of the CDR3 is TGTGCCAGTAGTATCGGGGCTAGCGGGGGATTCTACCAAGAGACCCAGTACTTC. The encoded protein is CASSIGASGGFYQETQYF.

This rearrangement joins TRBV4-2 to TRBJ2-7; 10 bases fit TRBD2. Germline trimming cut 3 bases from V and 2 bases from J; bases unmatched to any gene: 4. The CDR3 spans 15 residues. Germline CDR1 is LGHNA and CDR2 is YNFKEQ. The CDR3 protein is CASSHSGRATYEQYF. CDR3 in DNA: TGTGCCAGCAGCCACAGCGGGAGGGCGACCTACGAGCAGTACTTC.

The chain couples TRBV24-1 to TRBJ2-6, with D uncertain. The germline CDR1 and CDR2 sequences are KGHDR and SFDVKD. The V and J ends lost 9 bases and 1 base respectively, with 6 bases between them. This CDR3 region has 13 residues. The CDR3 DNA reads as TGTGCCACCCAGGATTCTGGGGCCAACGTCCTGACTTTC. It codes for CATQDSGANVLTF.

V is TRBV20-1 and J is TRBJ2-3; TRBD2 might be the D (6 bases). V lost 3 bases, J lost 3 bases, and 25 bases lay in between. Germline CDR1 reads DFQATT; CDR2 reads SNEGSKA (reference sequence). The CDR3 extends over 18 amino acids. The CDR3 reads CSASPRRISGWGTDTQYF. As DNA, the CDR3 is TGCAGTGCTAGCCCCAGAAGAATTAGCGGTTGGGGTACAGATACGCAGTATTTT.

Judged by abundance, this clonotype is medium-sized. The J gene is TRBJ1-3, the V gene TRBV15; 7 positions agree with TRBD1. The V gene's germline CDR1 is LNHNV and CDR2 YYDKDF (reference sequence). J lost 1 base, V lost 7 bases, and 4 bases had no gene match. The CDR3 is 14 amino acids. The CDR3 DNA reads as TGTGCCACCACCGACAGGGTTTCTGGAAACACCATATATTTT. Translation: CATTDRVSGNTIYF.

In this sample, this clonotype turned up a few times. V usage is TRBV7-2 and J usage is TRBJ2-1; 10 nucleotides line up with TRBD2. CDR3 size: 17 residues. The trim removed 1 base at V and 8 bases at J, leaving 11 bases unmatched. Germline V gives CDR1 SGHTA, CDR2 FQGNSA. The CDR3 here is CASSLGLRLAGADEQFF. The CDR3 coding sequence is TGTGCCAGCAGCTTAGGGCTGAGGCTAGCGGGAGCTGATGAGCAGTTCTTC.

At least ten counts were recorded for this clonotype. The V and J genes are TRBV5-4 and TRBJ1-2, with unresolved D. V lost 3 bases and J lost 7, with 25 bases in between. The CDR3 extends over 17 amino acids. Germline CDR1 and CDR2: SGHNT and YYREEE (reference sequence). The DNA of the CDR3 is TGTGCCAGCAGCTCGCGTTCCGAAATCCTCTCAAATCGTGGCTACACCTTC. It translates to CASSSRSEILSNRGYTF.

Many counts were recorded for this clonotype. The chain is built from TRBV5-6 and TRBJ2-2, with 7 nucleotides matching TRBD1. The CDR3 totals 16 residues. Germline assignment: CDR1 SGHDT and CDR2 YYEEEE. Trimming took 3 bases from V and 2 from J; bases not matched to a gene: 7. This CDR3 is CASSSSDRANTGELFF. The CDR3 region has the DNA TGTGCCAGCAGCTCGTCAGACAGGGCAAACACCGGGGAGCTGTTTTTT. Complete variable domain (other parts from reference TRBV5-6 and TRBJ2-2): DAGVTQSPTHLIKTRGQQVTLRCSPKSGHDTVSWYQQALGQGPQFIFQYYEEEERQRGNFPDRFSGHQFPNYSSELNVNALLLGDSALYLCASSSSDRANTGELFFGEGSRLTVL.

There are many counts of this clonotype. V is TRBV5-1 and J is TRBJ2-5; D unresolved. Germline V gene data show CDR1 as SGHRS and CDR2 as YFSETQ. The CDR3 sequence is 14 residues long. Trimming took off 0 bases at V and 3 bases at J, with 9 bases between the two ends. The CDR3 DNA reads TGCGCCAGCAGCTTGGTTTCAGGAGAAGAGACCCAGTACTTC. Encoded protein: CASSLVSGEETQYF.

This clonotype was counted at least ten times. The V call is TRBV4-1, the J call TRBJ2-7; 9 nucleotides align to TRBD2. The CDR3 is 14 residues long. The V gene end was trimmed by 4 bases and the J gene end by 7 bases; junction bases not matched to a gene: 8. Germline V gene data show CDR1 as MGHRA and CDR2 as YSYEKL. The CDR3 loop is CASSLLRLAGEQYF. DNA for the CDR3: TGCGCCAGCAGCCTCTTAAGGCTAGCGGGAGAGCAGTACTTC.

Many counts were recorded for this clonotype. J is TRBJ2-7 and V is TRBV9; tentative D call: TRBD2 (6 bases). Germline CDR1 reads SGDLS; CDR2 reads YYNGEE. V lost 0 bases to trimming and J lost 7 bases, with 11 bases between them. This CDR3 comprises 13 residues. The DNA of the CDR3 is TGTGCCAGCAGCGTAGCCGGGGGAAGTGAGCAGTACTTC. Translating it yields CASSVAGGSEQYF.

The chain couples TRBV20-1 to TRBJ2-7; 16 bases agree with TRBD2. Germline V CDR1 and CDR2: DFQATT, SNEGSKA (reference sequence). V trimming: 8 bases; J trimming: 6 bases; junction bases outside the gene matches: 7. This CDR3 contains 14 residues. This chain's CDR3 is CSSGTSGGASEQYF. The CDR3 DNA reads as TGCAGTTCTGGGACTAGCGGGGGGGCGAGCGAGCAGTACTTC.

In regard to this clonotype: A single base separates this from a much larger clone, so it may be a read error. CDR3 protein: CASSRRPGGVDEQYF. As DNA, the CDR3 is TGTGCCAGCAGCCGCCGGCCGGGGGGGGTGGATGAGCAGTACTTC. The rearrangement uses TRBV7-2 and TRBJ2-7; 8 nucleotides align to TRBD2. There are 15 residues in the CDR3. The germline gives CDR1 SGHTA, CDR2 FQGNSA. V shed 5 bases, J shed 7 bases, and the junction held 13 bases outside the gene matches.

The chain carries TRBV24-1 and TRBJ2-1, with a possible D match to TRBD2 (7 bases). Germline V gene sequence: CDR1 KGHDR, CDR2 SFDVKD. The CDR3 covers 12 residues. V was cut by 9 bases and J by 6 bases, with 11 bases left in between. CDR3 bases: TGTGCCACCCGAGGGGGGGCCAATGAGCAGTTCTTC. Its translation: CATRGGANEQFF.

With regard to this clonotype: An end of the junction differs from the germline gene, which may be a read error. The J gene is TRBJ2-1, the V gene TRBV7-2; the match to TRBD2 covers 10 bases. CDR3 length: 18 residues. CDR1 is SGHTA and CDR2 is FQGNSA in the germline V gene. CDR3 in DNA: TGTGCCAGCAGCTTAGCCATGAAAGCGGGAGGGCCTTACAATGAGCAGCTCTTC. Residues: CASSLAMKAGGPYNEQLF.

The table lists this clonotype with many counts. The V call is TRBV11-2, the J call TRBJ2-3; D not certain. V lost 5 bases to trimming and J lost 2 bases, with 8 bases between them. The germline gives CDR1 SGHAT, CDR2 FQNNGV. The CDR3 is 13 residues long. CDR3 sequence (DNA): TGTGCCAGCAGCGCAGCTCACACAGATACGCAGTATTTT. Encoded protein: CASSAAHTDTQYF.

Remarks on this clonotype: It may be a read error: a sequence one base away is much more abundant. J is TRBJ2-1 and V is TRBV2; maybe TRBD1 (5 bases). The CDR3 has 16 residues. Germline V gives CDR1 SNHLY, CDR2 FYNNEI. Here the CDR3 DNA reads TGTGCCAGCAGTGAAGCTTGGGGCGATTCCTACAGTGAGCAGTTCTTC. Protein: CASSEAWGDSYSEQFF.

CDR3 nucleotides: TGTGCCAGCAGTTACCGAGGACTAGCGGGGTCCTACGAGCAGTACTTC. Its protein is CASSYRGLAGSYEQYF. This chain uses TRBV6-5 with TRBJ2-7, with 12 positions matching TRBD2. The CDR3 contains 16 residues. Per the germline V gene, CDR1 is MNHEY and CDR2 is SVGAGI. Losses at the gene ends were 2 bases for V and 1 base for J; bases not matched to a gene: 3.

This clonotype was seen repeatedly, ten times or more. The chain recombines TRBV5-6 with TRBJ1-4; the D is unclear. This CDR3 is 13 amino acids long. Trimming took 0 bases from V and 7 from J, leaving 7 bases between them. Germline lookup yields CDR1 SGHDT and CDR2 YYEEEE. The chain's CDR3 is CASSLGQVEKLFF. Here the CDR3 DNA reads TGTGCCAGCAGCTTGGGTCAGGTTGAAAAACTGTTTTTT.

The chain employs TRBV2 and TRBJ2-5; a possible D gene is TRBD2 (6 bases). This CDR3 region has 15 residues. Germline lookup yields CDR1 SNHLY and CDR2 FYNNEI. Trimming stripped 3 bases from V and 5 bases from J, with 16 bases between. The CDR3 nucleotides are TGTGCCAGCAGTGATTGGGGGACTCCCAGGGAGACCCAGTACTTC. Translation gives CASSDWGTPRETQYF.

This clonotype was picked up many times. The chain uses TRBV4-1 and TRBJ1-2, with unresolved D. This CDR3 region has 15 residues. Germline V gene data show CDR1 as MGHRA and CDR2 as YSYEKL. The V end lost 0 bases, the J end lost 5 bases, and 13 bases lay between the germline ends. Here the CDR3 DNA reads TGCGCCAGCAGCCAAGACCACAAGACGTGGTATGGCTACACCTTC. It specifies CASSQDHKTWYGYTF.

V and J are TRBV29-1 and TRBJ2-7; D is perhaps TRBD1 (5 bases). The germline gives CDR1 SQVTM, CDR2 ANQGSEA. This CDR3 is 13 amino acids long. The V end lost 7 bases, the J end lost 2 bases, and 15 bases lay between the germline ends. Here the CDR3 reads CSAQGPGTYEQYF. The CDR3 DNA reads TGCAGCGCTCAGGGTCCCGGAACCTACGAGCAGTACTTC.

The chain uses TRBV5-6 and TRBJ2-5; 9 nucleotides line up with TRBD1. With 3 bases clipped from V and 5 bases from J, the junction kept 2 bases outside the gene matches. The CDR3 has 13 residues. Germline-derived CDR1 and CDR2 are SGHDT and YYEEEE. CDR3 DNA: TGTGCCAGCAGCTACAGGGGGCCGGAGACCCAGTACTTC. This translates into CASSYRGPETQYF.

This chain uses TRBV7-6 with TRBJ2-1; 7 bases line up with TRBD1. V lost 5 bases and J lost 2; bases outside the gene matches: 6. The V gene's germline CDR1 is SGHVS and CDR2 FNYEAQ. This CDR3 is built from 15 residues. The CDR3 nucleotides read TGTGCCAGCAGCGGAAAAGGGGGCACCTACAATGAGCAGTTCTTC. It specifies CASSGKGGTYNEQFF.

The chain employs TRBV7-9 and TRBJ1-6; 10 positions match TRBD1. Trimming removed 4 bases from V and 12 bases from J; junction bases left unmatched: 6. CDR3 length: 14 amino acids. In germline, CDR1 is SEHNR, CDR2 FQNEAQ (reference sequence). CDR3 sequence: CASSSLDRGLPLHF. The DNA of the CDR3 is TGTGCCAGCAGCTCCCTGGACAGGGGGTTACCCCTCCACTTT.

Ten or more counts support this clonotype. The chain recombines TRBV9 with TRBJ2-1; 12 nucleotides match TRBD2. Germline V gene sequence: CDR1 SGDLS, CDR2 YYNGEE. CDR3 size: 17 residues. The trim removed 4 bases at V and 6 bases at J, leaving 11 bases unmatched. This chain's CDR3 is CASSFSGTSGWANEQFF. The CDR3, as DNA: TGTGCCAGCAGCTTCTCCGGGACTAGCGGGTGGGCCAATGAGCAGTTCTTC.

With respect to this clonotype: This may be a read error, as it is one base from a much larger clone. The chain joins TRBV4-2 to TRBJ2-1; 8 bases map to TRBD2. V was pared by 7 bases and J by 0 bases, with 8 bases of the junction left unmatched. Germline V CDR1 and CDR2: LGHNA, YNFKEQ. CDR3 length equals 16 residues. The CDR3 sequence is CASNPAGANSYNEQFF. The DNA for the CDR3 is TGTGCCAGCAACCCAGCGGGGGCTAACTCCTACAATGAGCAGTTCTTC.